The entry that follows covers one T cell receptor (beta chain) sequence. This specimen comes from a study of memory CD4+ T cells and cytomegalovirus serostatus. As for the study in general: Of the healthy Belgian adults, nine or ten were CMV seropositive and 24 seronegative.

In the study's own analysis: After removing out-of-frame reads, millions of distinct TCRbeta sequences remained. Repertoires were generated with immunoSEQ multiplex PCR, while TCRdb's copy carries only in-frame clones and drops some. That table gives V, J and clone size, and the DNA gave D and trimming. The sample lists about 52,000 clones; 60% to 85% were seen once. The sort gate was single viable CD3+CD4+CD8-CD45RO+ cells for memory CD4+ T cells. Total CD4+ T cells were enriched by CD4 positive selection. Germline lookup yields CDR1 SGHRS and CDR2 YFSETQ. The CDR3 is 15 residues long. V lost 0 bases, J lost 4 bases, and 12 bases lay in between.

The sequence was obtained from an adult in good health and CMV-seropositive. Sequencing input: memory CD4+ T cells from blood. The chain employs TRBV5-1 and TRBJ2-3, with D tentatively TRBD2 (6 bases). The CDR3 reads CASSLVTWGADTQYF. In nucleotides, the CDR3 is TGCGCCAGCAGCTTGGTCACCTGGGGGGCAGATACGCAGTATTTT.